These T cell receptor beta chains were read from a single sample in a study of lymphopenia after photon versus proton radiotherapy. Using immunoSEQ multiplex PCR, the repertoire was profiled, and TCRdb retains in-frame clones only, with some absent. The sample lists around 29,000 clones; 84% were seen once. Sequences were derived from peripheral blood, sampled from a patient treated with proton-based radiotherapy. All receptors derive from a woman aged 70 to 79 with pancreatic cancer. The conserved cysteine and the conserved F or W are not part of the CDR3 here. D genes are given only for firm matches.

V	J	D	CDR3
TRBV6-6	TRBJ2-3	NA	ASSYDRTDTQY
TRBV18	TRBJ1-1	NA	ASSPSNPENTEAF
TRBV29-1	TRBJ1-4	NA	SVELGTPGEF
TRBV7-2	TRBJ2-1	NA	ASSLVATSSYNEQF
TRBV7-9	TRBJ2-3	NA	ASSTMTDTQY
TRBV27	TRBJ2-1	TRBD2	ASSLGLTSGGEQF
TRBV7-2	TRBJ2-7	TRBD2	ASSFSSGRIYEQY
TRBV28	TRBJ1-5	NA	ASWAGSEPQH
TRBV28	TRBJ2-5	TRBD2	ASSPGASGITVVGTQY
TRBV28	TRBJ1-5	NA	ASSLLGYQPQH
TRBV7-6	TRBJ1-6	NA	ASSPLPLNSPLH
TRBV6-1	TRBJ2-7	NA	ASSAASGHLSYEQY
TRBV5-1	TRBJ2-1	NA	ASSLGGGTNEQF
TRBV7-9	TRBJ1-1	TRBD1	ASSSGQGGFSREAF
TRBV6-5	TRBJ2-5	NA	ASGIPGEQY
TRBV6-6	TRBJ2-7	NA	ASSYSGSSYEQY
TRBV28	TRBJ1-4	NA	ASSLDRLREKLF
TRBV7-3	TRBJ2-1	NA	AIQVSDYYNEQF
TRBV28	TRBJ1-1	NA	ASHLTRTEAF
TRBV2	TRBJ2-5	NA	ASSEEETQY
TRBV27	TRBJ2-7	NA	ASSFGGGISYEQY
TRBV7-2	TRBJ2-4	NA	ASSREGAIQY
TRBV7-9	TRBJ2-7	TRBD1	ASSPKLRGINEQY
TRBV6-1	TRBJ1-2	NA	ASSESSGPVKGT
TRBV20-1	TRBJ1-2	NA	SANRDGGYT
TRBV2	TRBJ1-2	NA	ASSEASRGGSGYT
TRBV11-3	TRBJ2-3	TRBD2	ASSLGATSGSRGTDTQY
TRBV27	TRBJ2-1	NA	ASSYTPGLIMHYNEQF
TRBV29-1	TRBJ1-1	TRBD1	SVPGQGVKAEAF
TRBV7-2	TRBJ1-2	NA	ASSAWTADYT
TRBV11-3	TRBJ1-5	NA	ASSQGNQPQH
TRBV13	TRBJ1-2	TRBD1	ASSSFGQAYGYT
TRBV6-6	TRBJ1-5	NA	AIRNLNQPQH
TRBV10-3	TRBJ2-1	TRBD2	AIRREGHNEQF
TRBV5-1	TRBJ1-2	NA	ASSPQGGGDGGYT
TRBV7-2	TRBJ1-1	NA	ASSFGGPEAF
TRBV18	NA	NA	ASSDTSSYEQY
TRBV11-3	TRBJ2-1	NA	ASSLQGWNNEQF
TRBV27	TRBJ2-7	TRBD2	ASSFRLAARVNEQY
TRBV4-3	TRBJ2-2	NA	ASSQAQLGTGELF
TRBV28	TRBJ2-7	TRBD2	ASSQTSGRYEQY
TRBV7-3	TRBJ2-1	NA	ASSLYGTPDESGQF
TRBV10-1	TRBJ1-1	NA	ATNTEAF
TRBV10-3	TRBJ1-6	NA	AISESKGNSPLH
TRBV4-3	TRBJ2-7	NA	ASSQVTGGSYEQY
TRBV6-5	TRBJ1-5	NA	ASSRYSNQPQH
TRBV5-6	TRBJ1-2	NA	ASSLAGNTRSDYGYT
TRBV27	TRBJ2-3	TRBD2	ASSLKDGGSTQY
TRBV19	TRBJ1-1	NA	ASHPWATSTEAF
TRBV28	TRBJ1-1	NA	ASSFRRTEAF
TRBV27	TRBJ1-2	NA	ATNSLGGGYT
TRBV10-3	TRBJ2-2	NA	AISSSGPNTGELF